This is a list of T cell receptor beta chains from one sample in a study of OX40 agonist ivuxolimab in advanced cancers. The table came from immunoSEQ multiplex PCR; TCRdb's copy has only in-frame clones and leaves some out. The sample has 50,000 to 65,000 clones, approximately 85% seen once. Sequenced here: CD4+ or CD8+ T cells sorted from blood, sampled in a trial of the OX40 agonist ivuxolimab. Receptors were obtained from an adult with an advanced solid tumor such as melanoma, head and neck, liver or kidney cancer. CDR3s include the opening cysteine and the closing phenylalanine or tryptophan. D genes are given only for firm matches. Size is stated for part of the rows, as once, few or many counts, or as a class when the clone is expanded.

CDR3aa: CASSFGTGVPLQETQYF
CDR3nt: TGTGCCAGCAGCTTCGGTACAGGGGTCCCTCTTCAAGAGACCCAGTACTTC
v_gene: TRBV5-8
j_gene: TRBJ2-5
d_gene: TRBD1
abundance: NA

CDR3aa: CASSLTYGVTEAFF
CDR3nt: TGTGCCAGCAGCTTGACCTACGGGGTCACTGAAGCTTTCTTT
v_gene: TRBV5-4
j_gene: TRBJ1-1
d_gene: NA
abundance: NA

CDR3aa: CASSSQGQGWNLYEQYF
CDR3nt: TGTGCCAGCAGCTCCCAGGGACAGGGATGGAACCTCTACGAGCAGTACTTC
v_gene: TRBV5-4
j_gene: TRBJ2-7
d_gene: TRBD1
abundance: NA

CDR3aa: CASSLNPPVYGYTF
CDR3nt: TGCGCCAGCAGCTTAAACCCTCCCGTCTATGGCTACACCTTC
v_gene: TRBV5-1
j_gene: TRBJ1-2
d_gene: NA
abundance: NA

CDR3aa: CASSHTDGFSGNQPQHF
CDR3nt: TGTGCCAGTAGTCATACCGACGGCTTTAGCGGCAATCAGCCCCAGCATTTT
v_gene: TRBV19
j_gene: TRBJ1-5
d_gene: NA
abundance: NA

CDR3aa: CASSQSGTGNQPQHF
CDR3nt: TGTGCCAGTAGTCAATCTGGGACAGGTAATCAGCCCCAGCATTTT
v_gene: TRBV19
j_gene: TRBJ1-5
d_gene: TRBD1
abundance: NA

CDR3aa: CASSPRQGNQPQHF
CDR3nt: TGTGCCAGTAGTCCGCGACAGGGGAATCAGCCCCAGCATTTT
v_gene: TRBV19
j_gene: TRBJ1-5
d_gene: TRBD1
abundance: NA

CDR3aa: CASSSGTGYTEAFF
CDR3nt: TGCGCCAGCAGCTCCGGGACAGGGTACACTGAAGCTTTCTTT
v_gene: TRBV5-1
j_gene: TRBJ1-1
d_gene: TRBD1
abundance: NA

CDR3aa: CASSWGQETQYF
CDR3nt: TGTGCCAGCAGTTGGGGCCAAGAGACCCAGTACTTC
v_gene: TRBV28
j_gene: TRBJ2-5
d_gene: NA
abundance: NA

CDR3aa: CASGLGRQGFNSPLHF
CDR3nt: TGTGCTAGTGGTTTGGGACGGCAGGGTTTTAATTCACCCCTCCACTTT
v_gene: TRBV12-5
j_gene: TRBJ1-6
d_gene: NA
abundance: NA

CDR3aa: CASNTLSGMNTEAFF
CDR3nt: TGTGCCAGCAATACCTTGTCTGGGATGAACACTGAAGCTTTCTTT
v_gene: TRBV6-1
j_gene: TRBJ1-1
d_gene: NA
abundance: NA

CDR3aa: CASSQTGTGGMDTQYF
CDR3nt: TGCGCCAGCAGCCAAACCGGGACAGGGGGCATGGATACGCAGTATTTT
v_gene: TRBV4-1
j_gene: TRBJ2-3
d_gene: TRBD1
abundance: NA

CDR3aa: CASSLTFGDQPQHF
CDR3nt: TGTGCCAGCAGCCTCACGTTCGGAGATCAGCCCCAGCATTTT
v_gene: TRBV11-2
j_gene: TRBJ1-5
d_gene: NA
abundance: NA

CDR3aa: CASTVNNEQFF
CDR3nt: TGTGCCAGTACGGTAAACAATGAGCAGTTCTTC
v_gene: TRBV19
j_gene: TRBJ2-1
d_gene: NA
abundance: few

CDR3aa: CASKYGGGLNYNEQFF
CDR3nt: TGTGCCAGCAAGTACGGAGGCGGATTAAATTACAATGAGCAGTTCTTC
v_gene: TRBV5-4
j_gene: TRBJ2-1
d_gene: NA
abundance: NA

CDR3aa: CASSADRVDQPQHF
CDR3nt: TGTGCCAGCAGTGCAGACAGGGTGGATCAGCCCCAGCATTTT
v_gene: TRBV2
j_gene: TRBJ1-5
d_gene: TRBD1
abundance: NA

CDR3aa: CASSLVDSSEQYF
CDR3nt: TGTGCCAGCAGCTTAGTTGATTCTTCCGAGCAGTACTTC
v_gene: TRBV7-7
j_gene: TRBJ2-7
d_gene: NA
abundance: many

CDR3aa: CASSLSIQGTQYF
CDR3nt: TGTGCCAGCAGCTTGTCTATCCAAGGTACGCAGTATTTT
v_gene: TRBV11-2
j_gene: TRBJ2-3
d_gene: NA
abundance: NA

CDR3aa: CASSPRGYNEQFF
CDR3nt: TGTGCCAGCTCACCTAGAGGGTACAATGAGCAGTTCTTC
v_gene: TRBV18
j_gene: TRBJ2-1
d_gene: NA
abundance: NA

CDR3aa: CASSRGGVATMLITF
CDR3nt: TGTGCCAGCAGCCGAGGGGGGGTCGCTACTATGCTAATCACCTTC
v_gene: TRBV7-2
j_gene: TRBJ1-2
d_gene: NA
abundance: once

CDR3aa: CASSSWTGGRELFF
CDR3nt: TGTGCCAGCAGCTCGTGGACAGGGGGCCGGGAGCTGTTTTTT
v_gene: TRBV7-2
j_gene: TRBJ2-2
d_gene: TRBD1
abundance: few

CDR3aa: CASSVVGGTDTQYF
CDR3nt: TGTGCCAGCAGCGTAGTGGGCGGCACAGATACGCAGTATTTT
v_gene: TRBV9
j_gene: TRBJ2-3
d_gene: NA
abundance: NA

CDR3aa: CASSLAATGGQGGYTF
CDR3nt: TGTGCCAGCAGCTTGGCCGCGACAGGGGGCCAAGGGGGCTACACCTTC
v_gene: TRBV5-4
j_gene: TRBJ1-2
d_gene: TRBD1
abundance: NA

CDR3aa: CASTPSGEWGDEQYF
CDR3nt: TGCGCCAGCACCCCCTCGGGGGAGTGGGGAGACGAGCAGTACTTC
v_gene: TRBV5-1
j_gene: TRBJ2-7
d_gene: NA
abundance: NA

CDR3aa: CASSVERAGYTF
CDR3nt: TGTGCCAGCAGCGTAGAGAGGGCTGGCTACACCTTC
v_gene: TRBV9
j_gene: TRBJ1-2
d_gene: NA
abundance: NA

CDR3aa: CAWSPGWRGGTEFF
CDR3nt: TGTGCCTGGAGCCCGGGGTGGCGGGGGGGAACGGAGTTCTTC
v_gene: TRBV30
j_gene: TRBJ2-1
d_gene: TRBD2
abundance: NA

CDR3aa: CASKRPNTEAFF
CDR3nt: TGTGCCAGTAAGAGGCCGAACACTGAAGCTTTCTTT
v_gene: TRBV19
j_gene: TRBJ1-1
d_gene: NA
abundance: NA

CDR3aa: CARGGGKGNQPQHF
CDR3nt: TGTGCCAGAGGAGGGGGGAAGGGCAATCAGCCCCAGCATTTT
v_gene: TRBV2
j_gene: TRBJ1-5
d_gene: NA
abundance: NA

CDR3aa: CASSQAGGVSNEQFF
CDR3nt: TGCGCCAGCAGCCAAGCGGGGGGGGTCTCCAATGAGCAGTTCTTC
v_gene: TRBV4-1
j_gene: TRBJ2-1
d_gene: TRBD2
abundance: NA

CDR3aa: CASRTDSYGYTF
CDR3nt: TGCGCCAGCAGGACAGATTCCTATGGCTACACCTTC
v_gene: TRBV10-2
j_gene: TRBJ1-2
d_gene: NA
abundance: few